Listed below are T cell receptor beta chains from one sample, sequenced in a study of CD8+CD57+ T cells in acquired aplastic anemia. MiXCR was run by TCRdb on the reads, yielding one entry per CDR3 protein. The sample carries 450,000 to 550,000 distinct CDR3 sequences, approximately 33% recorded once. The sequencing input was sorted CD4+, CD8+, or CD8+CD57+ T cells (not recorded which) from PBMCs. The receptors stem from a human donor with aplastic anemia. Both conserved end residues are part of each CDR3. Each record gives: CDR3 protein, CDR3 DNA, J gene, D gene, V gene, clone size. A D gene is named only where the DNA matches it firmly. Clone size is shown for a subset of rows, as once, few, many or a class of expanded clone.

CDR3aa: CASSLDRTGYNEQFF; CDR3nt: TGTGCCAGCAGCTTAGACCGGACAGGATACAATGAGCAGTTCTTC; j_gene: TRBJ2-1; d_gene: TRBD1; v_gene: TRBV7-8; abundance: NA
CDR3aa: CASSRRGGNTEAFF; CDR3nt: TGTGCCAGCAGCCGCAGGGGGGGGAACACTGAAGCTTTCTTT; j_gene: TRBJ1-1; d_gene: TRBD1; v_gene: TRBV5-5; abundance: few
CDR3aa: CASRRGETQYF; CDR3nt: TGTGCCAGCAGGCGGGGAGAGACCCAGTACTTC; j_gene: TRBJ2-5; d_gene: NA; v_gene: TRBV6-1; abundance: many
CDR3aa: CASSASLGQGDTIYF; CDR3nt: TGTGCCAGCAGTGCATCCCTGGGACAGGGGGACACCATATATTTT; j_gene: TRBJ1-3; d_gene: TRBD1; v_gene: TRBV25-1; abundance: few
CDR3aa: CASSYSTTSISTDTQYF; CDR3nt: TGTGCCAGCAGTTACTCGACGACTAGCATAAGCACAGATACGCAGTATTTT; j_gene: TRBJ2-3; d_gene: TRBD2; v_gene: TRBV25-1; abundance: few
CDR3aa: CASSDPGRPAKNIQYF; CDR3nt: TGTGCCAGCAGTGACCCAGGCCGCCCAGCCAAAAACATTCAGTACTTC; j_gene: TRBJ2-4; d_gene: NA; v_gene: TRBV6-4; abundance: NA
CDR3aa: CASSLDGTYEQYF; CDR3nt: TGTGCCAGTAGTCTGGACGGAACCTACGAGCAGTACTTC; j_gene: TRBJ2-7; d_gene: NA; v_gene: TRBV19; abundance: many
CDR3aa: CSARDPQAEEKLFF; CDR3nt: TGCAGTGCTAGAGATCCCCAGGCGGAGGAAAAACTGTTTTTT; j_gene: TRBJ1-4; d_gene: NA; v_gene: TRBV20-1; abundance: NA
CDR3aa: CASSATGRGVHEKLFF; CDR3nt: TGTGCCAGCAGCGCCACCGGGAGAGGGGTTCATGAAAAACTGTTTTTT; j_gene: TRBJ1-4; d_gene: NA; v_gene: TRBV9; abundance: NA
CDR3aa: CASSPRDRVSYTF; CDR3nt: TGTGCCAGCAGTCCCCGGGACCGGGTTAGCTACACCTTC; j_gene: TRBJ1-2; d_gene: NA; v_gene: TRBV19; abundance: many
CDR3aa: CSVEGLDTGVEQYF; CDR3nt: TGCAGCGTTGAAGGCCTAGATACAGGGGTTGAGCAGTACTTC; j_gene: TRBJ2-7; d_gene: TRBD1; v_gene: TRBV29-1; abundance: NA
CDR3aa: CASSLQGGVGYTF; CDR3nt: TGTGCCAGCAGCTTACAGGGAGGGGTTGGCTACACCTTC; j_gene: TRBJ1-2; d_gene: NA; v_gene: TRBV7-9; abundance: many
CDR3aa: CASSQGGTGSFGTDTQYF; CDR3nt: TGCGCCAGCAGCCAAGGCGGGACAGGGTCGTTTGGGACAGATACGCAGTATTTT; j_gene: TRBJ2-3; d_gene: TRBD1; v_gene: TRBV4-1; abundance: NA
CDR3aa: CASSEGGVAGMGHTDTQYF; CDR3nt: TGTGCCAGCAGCGAAGGAGGCGTGGCTGGCATGGGGCACACAGATACGCAGTATTTT; j_gene: TRBJ2-3; d_gene: NA; v_gene: TRBV21-1; abundance: many
CDR3aa: CASSPKGGGTQYF; CDR3nt: TGTGCCAGCAGCCCGAAAGGGGGCGGGACCCAGTACTTC; j_gene: TRBJ2-5; d_gene: TRBD1; v_gene: TRBV7-2; abundance: many
CDR3aa: CASSVAGGGEVAFF; CDR3nt: TGTGCCAGCAGCGTAGCCGGGGGTGGGGAAGTAGCTTTCTTT; j_gene: TRBJ1-1; d_gene: NA; v_gene: TRBV9; abundance: NA
CDR3aa: CASSQDQGQLGNTIYF; CDR3nt: TGTGCCAGCAGCCAAGATCAGGGACAGCTGGGAAACACCATATATTTT; j_gene: TRBJ1-3; d_gene: TRBD1; v_gene: TRBV4-2; abundance: NA
CDR3aa: CATSRDSEETQYF; CDR3nt: TGTGCCACCAGCAGAGACAGCGAAGAGACCCAGTACTTC; j_gene: TRBJ2-5; d_gene: NA; v_gene: TRBV15; abundance: many
CDR3aa: CASGLPPLVRNEQFF; CDR3nt: TGTGCTAGTGGTTTGCCACCGCTCGTCCGCAATGAGCAGTTCTTC; j_gene: TRBJ2-1; d_gene: NA; v_gene: TRBV12-5; abundance: NA
CDR3aa: CASRIPGAGGSYEQYF; CDR3nt: TGTGCCAGCAGAATCCCAGGAGCGGGAGGCTCCTACGAGCAGTACTTC; j_gene: TRBJ2-7; d_gene: TRBD2; v_gene: TRBV25-1; abundance: NA
CDR3aa: CAWSRDRGADTQYF; CDR3nt: TGTGCCTGGAGCCGGGACAGGGGAGCAGATACGCAGTATTTT; j_gene: TRBJ2-3; d_gene: TRBD1; v_gene: TRBV19; abundance: NA
CDR3aa: CARPSGINEQFF; CDR3nt: TGTGCCAGGCCAAGCGGGATTAATGAGCAGTTCTTC; j_gene: TRBJ2-1; d_gene: TRBD2; v_gene: TRBV25-1; abundance: many
CDR3aa: CATSDAGQGTGELFF; CDR3nt: TGTGCCACCAGTGATGCGGGACAGGGAACCGGGGAGCTGTTTTTT; j_gene: TRBJ2-2; d_gene: TRBD1; v_gene: TRBV24-1; abundance: many
CDR3aa: CASRHRATYEQYF; CDR3nt: TGTGCCAGCAGGCACAGGGCAACCTACGAGCAGTACTTC; j_gene: TRBJ2-7; d_gene: NA; v_gene: TRBV19; abundance: NA
CDR3aa: CASSILSGGPETQYF; CDR3nt: TGTGCCAGTAGTATATTATCGGGTGGTCCAGAGACCCAGTACTTC; j_gene: TRBJ2-5; d_gene: NA; v_gene: TRBV19; abundance: NA
CDR3aa: CASSQDYTAYEQYF; CDR3nt: TGCGCCAGCAGCCAAGATTACACAGCCTACGAGCAGTACTTC; j_gene: TRBJ2-7; d_gene: NA; v_gene: TRBV4-3; abundance: many
CDR3aa: CASSMGSGTGAERAFF; CDR3nt: TGTGCCAGTAGTATGGGGTCCGGGACAGGGGCTGAGAGAGCTTTCTTT; j_gene: TRBJ1-1; d_gene: TRBD1; v_gene: TRBV19; abundance: few
CDR3aa: CATSSTGEKLFF; CDR3nt: TGTGCCACCAGTTCGACAGGTGAAAAACTGTTTTTT; j_gene: TRBJ1-4; d_gene: NA; v_gene: TRBV24-1; abundance: NA
CDR3aa: CASSISFATGELFF; CDR3nt: TGTGCCAGTAGTATCTCCTTTGCCACCGGGGAGCTGTTTTTT; j_gene: TRBJ2-2; d_gene: NA; v_gene: TRBV19; abundance: many
CDR3aa: CSARDEQGTRSYNEQFF; CDR3nt: TGCAGTGCTAGAGATGAACAGGGTACCCGGTCCTACAATGAGCAGTTCTTC; j_gene: TRBJ2-1; d_gene: NA; v_gene: TRBV20-1; abundance: few
CDR3aa: CASSLELAGTGTDTQYF; CDR3nt: TGCGCCAGCAGCTTGGAACTAGCGGGTACAGGCACAGATACGCAGTATTTT; j_gene: TRBJ2-3; d_gene: TRBD2; v_gene: TRBV5-1; abundance: NA
CDR3aa: CAISGRDPSSGNTIYF; CDR3nt: TGTGCCATCAGCGGCCGGGACCCTTCCTCTGGAAACACCATATATTTT; j_gene: TRBJ1-3; d_gene: NA; v_gene: TRBV10-3; abundance: many
CDR3aa: CASSALAGGSGEQFF; CDR3nt: TGTGCCAGTAGTGCTCTAGCGGGAGGTTCAGGTGAGCAGTTCTTC; j_gene: TRBJ2-1; d_gene: TRBD2; v_gene: TRBV19; abundance: NA
CDR3aa: CATSNGGNRVRQPQHF; CDR3nt: TGTGCCACCAGCAATGGCGGTAACAGGGTAAGGCAGCCCCAGCATTTT; j_gene: TRBJ1-5; d_gene: NA; v_gene: TRBV15; abundance: NA
CDR3aa: CASRDPGGRTGELFF; CDR3nt: TGTGCCAGTAGGGATCCGGGGGGGCGCACCGGGGAGCTGTTTTTT; j_gene: TRBJ2-2; d_gene: TRBD2; v_gene: TRBV19; abundance: few
CDR3aa: CSARLLGQANEKLFF; CDR3nt: TGCAGTGCTAGACTTCTGGGACAGGCAAATGAAAAACTGTTTTTT; j_gene: TRBJ1-4; d_gene: TRBD1; v_gene: TRBV20-1; abundance: NA
CDR3aa: CASKIPSESNQPQHF; CDR3nt: TGTGCCAGCAAGATACCATCAGAGAGCAATCAGCCCCAGCATTTT; j_gene: TRBJ1-5; d_gene: NA; v_gene: TRBV6-1; abundance: few
CDR3aa: CASSGGVLAGEDTQYF; CDR3nt: TGTGCCAGCAGTGGGGGCGTGCTAGCGGGAGAGGATACGCAGTATTTT; j_gene: TRBJ2-3; d_gene: TRBD2; v_gene: TRBV13; abundance: NA
CDR3aa: CAYTTGSSHEQYF; CDR3nt: TGTGCCTACACCACGGGTAGCTCCCACGAGCAGTACTTC; j_gene: TRBJ2-7; d_gene: NA; v_gene: TRBV25-1; abundance: NA
CDR3aa: CSARPREEQGSTAKNIQYF; CDR3nt: TGCAGTGCTAGACCGCGTGAGGAACAGGGGAGTACGGCCAAAAACATTCAGTACTTC; j_gene: TRBJ2-4; d_gene: TRBD1; v_gene: TRBV20-1; abundance: few
CDR3aa: CASGPGNTIYF; CDR3nt: TGTGCCAGCGGACCTGGAAACACCATATATTTT; j_gene: TRBJ1-3; d_gene: NA; v_gene: TRBV9; abundance: NA
CDR3aa: CASRKETGPNEKLFF; CDR3nt: TGTGCCAGCAGAAAAGAGACAGGCCCAAATGAAAAACTGTTTTTT; j_gene: TRBJ1-4; d_gene: NA; v_gene: TRBV12-3/TRBV12-4; abundance: NA
CDR3aa: CSASEGATSNQPQHF; CDR3nt: TGCAGTGCTAGCGAGGGGGCGACGAGCAATCAGCCCCAGCATTTT; j_gene: TRBJ1-5; d_gene: TRBD1; v_gene: TRBV20-1; abundance: many
CDR3aa: CATSHYTGGVYNEQFF; CDR3nt: TGTGCCACCAGCCACTATACAGGGGGAGTTTACAATGAGCAGTTCTTC; j_gene: TRBJ2-1; d_gene: TRBD1; v_gene: TRBV15; abundance: NA
CDR3aa: CASSYTNTGLDTQYF; CDR3nt: TGTGCCAGCAGTTACACCAATACAGGCTTGGATACGCAGTATTTT; j_gene: TRBJ2-3; d_gene: NA; v_gene: TRBV2; abundance: NA
CDR3aa: CASSIGLASDTQYF; CDR3nt: TGTGCCAGTAGTATAGGACTAGCCTCAGATACGCAGTATTTT; j_gene: TRBJ2-3; d_gene: TRBD2; v_gene: TRBV19; abundance: many
CDR3aa: CSARLSDRDHPSYEQYF; CDR3nt: TGCAGTGCTAGATTATCAGACAGGGACCATCCTTCCTACGAGCAGTACTTC; j_gene: TRBJ2-7; d_gene: TRBD1; v_gene: TRBV20-1; abundance: few